The 4 T cell receptor beta chains given below trace back to one sample, sequenced in a study of shared T cell receptors in the human thymus. Only in-frame clones appear in the TCRdb table, and some are missing; sequencing was by immunoSEQ multiplex PCR. The table records hundreds of thousands of clones, roughly 86% of them present only once. These data are also associated with another study on human thymus T cells.

Sequencing was carried out using thymocytes. The source of these receptors is a boy less than two years old with a congenital heart defect.

This chain connects TRBV19 to TRBJ2-7, with 14 bases fitting TRBD2. Per germline, CDR1 LNHDA and CDR2 SQIVND (reference sequence). Germline trimming cut 5 bases from V and 2 bases from J; bases unmatched to any gene: 8. The CDR3 sequence is 17 residues long. This CDR3 reads CASSGRLAGGDAYEQYF. Written as DNA, the CDR3 is TGTGCCAGTAGTGGCCGACTAGCGGGAGGGGACGCCTACGAGCAGTACTTC.

This rearrangement joins TRBV11-2 to TRBJ2-7, with 14 positions matching TRBD2. Germline values: CDR1 SGHAT, CDR2 FQNNGV. The CDR3 totals 16 residues. Trimming cost V 5 bases and J 6 bases; bases outside gene matches: 9. The CDR3 protein is CASSRQGTSGSCEQYF. The CDR3 DNA reads as TGTGCCAGCAGCCGTCAAGGGACTAGCGGGAGTTGCGAGCAGTACTTC. The full variable domain, rest sourced from reference TRBV11-2 and TRBJ2-7, is EAGVAQSPRYKIIEKRQSVAFWCNPISGHATLYWYQQILGQGPKLLIQFQNNGVVDDSQLPKDRFSAERLKGVDSTLKIQPAKLEDSAVYLCASSRQGTSGSCEQYFGPGTRLTVT.

The genes are TRBV29-1 and TRBJ1-1, with D possibly TRBD1 on 5 matching bases. The CDR3 totals 13 residues. The ends were cut back, 8 bases at V and 1 base at J, with 14 bases in the middle. Germline lookup yields CDR1 SQVTM and CDR2 ANQGSEA. The CDR3 bases are TGCAGCTCCTTATTTACAGGGAACACTGAAGCTTTCTTT. Translating it yields CSSLFTGNTEAFF.

This chain uses TRBV28 with TRBJ2-7, with TRBD1 identical over 7 bases. Trimming cost V 6 bases and J 2 bases; bases outside gene matches: 10. This CDR3 region has 15 residues. Germline V gene data show CDR1 as MDHEN and CDR2 as SYDVKM. The CDR3 DNA sequence: TGTGCCAGCAGCTCTTCAGGGACAGCAACCTACGAGCAGTACTTC. Its translation: CASSSSGTATYEQYF.